The 9 T cell receptor beta chains in this list originate from one sample, sequenced in a study of blood T cell repertoires in COVID-19. The protocol was immunoSEQ multiplex PCR, while the TCRdb copy is restricted to in-frame clones and leaves out a portion. Seen here are a few hundred thousand clones, approximately 91% observed once, and the top ten hold 1.4%. The specimen was PBMCs or T cells enriched from blood (not recorded which). The receptors were sampled from a woman younger than 30 who had been exposed to COVID-19.

This clone is a singleton in its sample. The chain uses TRBV24-1 and TRBJ1-2, with 7 bases lining up with TRBD1. J lost 5 bases, V lost 8 bases, and 13 bases had no gene match. Germline-derived CDR1 and CDR2 are KGHDR and SFDVKD. CDR3 length: 15 amino acids. CDR3 in amino acids: CATIRRDSLGYGYTF. CDR3 nucleotides: TGTGCCACCATTCGGCGGGACAGCCTTGGGTATGGCTACACCTTC.

This clone showed up just a few times. The chain recombines TRBV4-1 with TRBJ2-1, with TRBD2 matching 8 bases. V lost 7 bases and J lost 8; bases outside the gene matches: 10. The germline V gene has CDR1 MGHRA and CDR2 YSYEKL. This CDR3 is 14 amino acids long. In DNA, the CDR3 is TGCGCCAGCAAGGGGCGGGAGGAAGGTGATGAGCAGTTCTTC. Protein product: CASKGREEGDEQFF.

The chain combines TRBV5-1 with TRBJ2-3, with a weak D call TRBD2 (5 bases). CDR1 is SGHRS and CDR2 is YFSETQ in the germline V gene. The germline V and J ends were trimmed by 0 bases and 0 bases, with 17 bases remaining between them. This CDR3 spans 18 amino acids. DNA for the CDR3: TGCGCCAGCAGCTTGGACGGATCTCGGACTGCTAGCACAGATACGCAGTATTTT. The encoded protein is CASSLDGSRTASTDTQYF.

The chain has TRBV6-2 or TRBV6-3 and TRBJ2-5; TRBD1 might be the D (6 bases). V was pared by 6 bases and J by 4 bases, with 15 bases between. From germline, CDR1 is MNHEY and CDR2 SVGEGT. The CDR3 consists of 14 residues. The DNA of the CDR3 is TGTGCCAGCAGCAATTTGGGGGCTAGAGAGACCCAGTACTTC. Its translation is CASSNLGARETQYF.

This clone appeared once. The V gene is TRBV4-1, the J gene TRBJ2-1; a weak D match, TRBD2 (6 bases). CDR1 is MGHRA and CDR2 is YSYEKL in the germline V gene. V gave up 1 base and J gave up 2 bases, with 12 bases separating them. The CDR3 consists of 16 residues. CDR3 protein: CASSQAWGDAYNEQFF. The CDR3 nucleotides read TGCGCCAGCAGCCAAGCGTGGGGGGACGCCTACAATGAGCAGTTCTTC.

This chain uses TRBV28 with TRBJ1-6, with D maybe TRBD1 (6 bases). In germline, CDR1 is MDHEN, CDR2 SYDVKM. Trimming removed 10 bases from V and 4 bases from J, with 11 bases in between. This CDR3 region has 13 residues. CDR3 sequence: CAINREYNSPLHF. The CDR3 DNA reads TGTGCCATTAACAGGGAGTATAATTCACCCCTCCACTTT.

The chain recombines TRBV7-6 with TRBJ1-6; TRBD1 matches at 7 bases. The CDR3 is 13 amino acids. With V trimmed by 4 bases and J by 9 bases, 3 bases remained unmatched. Germline loops: CDR1 SGHVS, CDR2 FNYEAQ. CDR3 protein: CASSYDRASPLHF. In DNA form, the CDR3 reads TGTGCCAGCAGCTATGACAGGGCTTCACCCCTCCACTTT.

The genes are TRBV4-2 and TRBJ2-5; TRBD2 matches at 13 bases. Germline trimming cut 2 bases from V and 0 bases from J; bases unmatched to any gene: 6. The CDR3 extends over 18 amino acids. Germline assignment: CDR1 LGHNA and CDR2 YNFKEQ. The CDR3 nucleotides are TGTGCCAGCAGCCAACCTTGGACTAGCGGGGGACACCAAGAGACCCAGTACTTC. This sequence encodes CASSQPWTSGGHQETQYF.

CDR3 in amino acids: CASKGGRDTEAFF. The CDR3 nucleotides read TGTGCCAGCAAGGGAGGAAGGGACACTGAAGCTTTCTTT. V is TRBV28 and J is TRBJ1-1; D call uncertain. Deletions cut 7 bases from V and 3 bases from J, with 12 bases between. The CDR3 runs 13 residues. Germline V gene lookup returns CDR1 MDHEN and CDR2 SYDVKM.